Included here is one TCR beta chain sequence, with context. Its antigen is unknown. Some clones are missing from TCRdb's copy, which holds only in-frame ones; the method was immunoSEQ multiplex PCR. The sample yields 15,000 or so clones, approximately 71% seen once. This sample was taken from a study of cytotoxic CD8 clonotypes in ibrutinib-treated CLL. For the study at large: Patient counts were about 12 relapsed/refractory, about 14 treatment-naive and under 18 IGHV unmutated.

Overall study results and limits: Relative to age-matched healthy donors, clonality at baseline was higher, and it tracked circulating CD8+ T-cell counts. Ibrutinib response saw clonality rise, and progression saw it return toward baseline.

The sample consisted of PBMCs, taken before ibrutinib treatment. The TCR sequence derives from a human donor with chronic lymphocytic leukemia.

DNA of the CDR3: TGTGCCAGCAGCTCGTATTATGAGCAGTTCTTC. It translates to CASSSYYEQFF. The genes are TRBV7-9 and TRBJ2-1; no firm D call. This CDR3 is built from 11 residues. Trimming cost V 4 bases and J 8 bases, with 6 bases left between them. The germline V gene has CDR1 SEHNR and CDR2 FQNEAQ (reference sequence). Based on the CDR3 plus reference TRBV7-9 and TRBJ2-1, the full variable domain is DTGVSQNPRHKITKRGQNVTFRCDPISEHNRLYWYRQTLGQGPEFLTYFQNEAQLEKSRLLSDRFSAERPKGSFSTLEIQRTEQGDSAMYLCASSSYYEQFFGPGTRLTVL.